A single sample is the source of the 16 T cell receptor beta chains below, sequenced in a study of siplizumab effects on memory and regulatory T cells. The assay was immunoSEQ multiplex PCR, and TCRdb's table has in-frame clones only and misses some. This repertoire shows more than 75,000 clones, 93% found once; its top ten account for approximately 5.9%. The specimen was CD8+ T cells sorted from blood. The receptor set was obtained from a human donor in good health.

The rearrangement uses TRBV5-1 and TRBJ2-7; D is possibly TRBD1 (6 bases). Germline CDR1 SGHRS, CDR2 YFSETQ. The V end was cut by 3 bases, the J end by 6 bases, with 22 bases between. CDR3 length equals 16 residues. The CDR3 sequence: CASSWGTGTGPSEQYF. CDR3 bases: TGCGCCAGCAGCTGGGGTACAGGGACGGGGCCTTCCGAGCAGTACTTC.

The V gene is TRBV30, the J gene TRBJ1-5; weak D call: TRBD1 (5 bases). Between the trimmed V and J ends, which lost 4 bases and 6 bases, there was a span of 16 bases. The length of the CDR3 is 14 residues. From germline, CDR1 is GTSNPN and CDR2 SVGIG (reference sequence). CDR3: CAWNLGGMTQPQHF. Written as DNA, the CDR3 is TGTGCCTGGAATCTGGGGGGAATGACTCAGCCCCAGCATTTT.

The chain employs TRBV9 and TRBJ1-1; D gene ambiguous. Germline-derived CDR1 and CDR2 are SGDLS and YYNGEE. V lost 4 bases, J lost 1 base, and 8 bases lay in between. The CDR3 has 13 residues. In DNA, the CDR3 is TGTGCCAGCAGCCTAACACCGAACACTGAAGCTTTCTTT. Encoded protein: CASSLTPNTEAFF.

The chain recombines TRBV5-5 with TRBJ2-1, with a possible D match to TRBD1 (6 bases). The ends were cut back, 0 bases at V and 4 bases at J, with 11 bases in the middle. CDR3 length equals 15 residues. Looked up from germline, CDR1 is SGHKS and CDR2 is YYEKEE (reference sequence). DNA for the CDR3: TGTGCCAGCAGCTTGGCCGAGGGGGTTTACAATGAGCAGTTCTTC. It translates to CASSLAEGVYNEQFF.

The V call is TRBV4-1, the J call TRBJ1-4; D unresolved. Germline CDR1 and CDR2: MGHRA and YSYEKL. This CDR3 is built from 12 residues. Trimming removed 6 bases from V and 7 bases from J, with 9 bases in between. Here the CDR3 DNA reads TGCGCCAGCAGGTCCCTGGGTGAAAAACTGTTTTTT. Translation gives CASRSLGEKLFF.

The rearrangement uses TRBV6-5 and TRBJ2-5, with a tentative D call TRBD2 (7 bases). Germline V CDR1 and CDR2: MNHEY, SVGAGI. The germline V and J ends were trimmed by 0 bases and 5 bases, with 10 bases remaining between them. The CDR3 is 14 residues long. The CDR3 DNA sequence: TGTGCCAGCAGTTACTCACAGGGAGGGGAGACCCAGTACTTC. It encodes CASSYSQGGETQYF.

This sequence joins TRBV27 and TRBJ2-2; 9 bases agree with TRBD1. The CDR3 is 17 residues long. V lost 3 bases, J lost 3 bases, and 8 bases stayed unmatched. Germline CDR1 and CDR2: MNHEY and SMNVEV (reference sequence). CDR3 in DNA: TGTGCCAGCAGTTTTCCCTCGGGACAGGGTTACACCGGGGAGCTGTTTTTT. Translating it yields CASSFPSGQGYTGELFF.

CDR3 sequence: CASSLGLAGDGNTGELFF. CDR3 in DNA: TGTGCCAGCAGCTTAGGACTAGCGGGAGATGGGAACACCGGGGAGCTGTTTTTT. The rearrangement uses TRBV7-2 and TRBJ2-2, with 12 bases lining up with TRBD2. This CDR3 spans 18 amino acids. V lost 1 base to trimming and J lost 1 base; unmatched junction nucleotides: 4. Per germline, CDR1 SGHTA and CDR2 FQGNSA.

In nucleotides, the CDR3 is TGTGCCAGCAGAGTCCCCGGGAGTACTGAAGCTTTCTTT. It yields the protein CASRVPGSTEAFF. This rearrangement joins TRBV2 to TRBJ1-1, with D unclear. The CDR3 is made up of 13 amino acids. Trimming shortened V by 6 bases and J by 5 bases, and 13 bases separated the two germline ends. CDR1 is SNHLY, CDR2 FYNNEI, per germline.

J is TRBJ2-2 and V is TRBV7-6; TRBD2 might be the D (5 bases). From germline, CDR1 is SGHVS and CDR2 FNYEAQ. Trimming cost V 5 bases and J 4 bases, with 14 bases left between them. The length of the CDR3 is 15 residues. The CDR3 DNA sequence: TGTGCCAGCAGCGGCCGGACTGAGGGCACCGGGGAGCTGTTTTTT. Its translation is CASSGRTEGTGELFF.

The CDR3 region has the DNA TGTGCCAGCAGCCCACAGGGGGCGCATCCCAACTATGGCTACACCTTC. This sequence encodes CASSPQGAHPNYGYTF. The V gene is TRBV27, the J gene TRBJ1-2; 9 nucleotides line up with TRBD1. This CDR3 region has 16 residues. Germline V gene lookup returns CDR1 MNHEY and CDR2 SMNVEV (reference sequence). V was pared by 6 bases and J by 2 bases, with 10 bases of the junction left unmatched.

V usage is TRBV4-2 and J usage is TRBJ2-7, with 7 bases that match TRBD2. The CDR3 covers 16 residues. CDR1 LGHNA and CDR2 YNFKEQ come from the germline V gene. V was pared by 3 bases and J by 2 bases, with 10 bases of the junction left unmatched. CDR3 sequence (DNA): TGTGCCAGCAGCCAGAACCGGGACTACCGAGCCTACGAGCAGTACTTC. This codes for CASSQNRDYRAYEQYF.

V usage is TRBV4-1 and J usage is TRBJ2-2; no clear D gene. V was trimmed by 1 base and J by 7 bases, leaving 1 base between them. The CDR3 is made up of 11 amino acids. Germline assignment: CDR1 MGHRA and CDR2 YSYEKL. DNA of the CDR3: TGCGCCAGCAGCCAAGGCGGGGAGCTGTTTTTT. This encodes CASSQGGELFF.

For the CDR3, the DNA is TGTGCCAGCAGCTTATTGGACCGCACAGATACGCAGTATTTT. Protein: CASSLLDRTDTQYF. The rearrangement uses TRBV7-9 and TRBJ2-3; D gene ambiguous. The CDR3 runs 14 residues. Germline CDR1 SEHNR, CDR2 FQNEAQ (reference sequence). V lost 2 bases and J 1 base, leaving 7 bases between the germline ends.

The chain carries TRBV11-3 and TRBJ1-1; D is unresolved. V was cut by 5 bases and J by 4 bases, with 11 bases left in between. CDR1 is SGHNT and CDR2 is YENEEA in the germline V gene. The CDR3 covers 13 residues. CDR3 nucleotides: TGTGCCAGCAGCCAGTACGGGAGCACTGAAGCTTTCTTT. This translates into CASSQYGSTEAFF.

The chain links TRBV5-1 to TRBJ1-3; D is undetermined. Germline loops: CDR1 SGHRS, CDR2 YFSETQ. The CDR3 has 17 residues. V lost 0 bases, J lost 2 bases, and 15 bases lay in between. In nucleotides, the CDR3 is TGCGCCAGCAGCTTGGTCTCGGGTGCAGAGGCTGGAAACACCATATATTTT. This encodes CASSLVSGAEAGNTIYF. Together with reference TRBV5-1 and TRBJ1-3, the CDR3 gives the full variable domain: KAGVTQTPRYLIKTRGQQVTLSCSPISGHRSVSWYQQTPGQGLQFLFEYFSETQRNKGNFPGRFSGRQFSNSRSEMNVSTLELGDSALYLCASSLVSGAEAGNTIYFGEGSWLTVV.